This T cell receptor beta chain was found in a study of cytomegalovirus exposure and HLA in healthy donors. Here immunoSEQ multiplex PCR was the method, and the copy in TCRdb shows in-frame clones only, minus some. This table has some 150,000 clones, about 89% appearing once. Note on this clone: The antigen is not known.

Study findings and constraints: Generally TCR sequences proved uncommon, though certain public TCRs appeared in numerous donors.

Germline values: CDR1 SGHNT, CDR2 YENEEA. With V trimmed by 5 bases and J by 5 bases, 6 bases remained unmatched. The CDR3 length is 14 residues. Sequencing was done on a sample of PBMCs. The sequence came from a woman aged 18-29 years in good health and CMV-seropositive. The rearrangement uses TRBV11-3 and TRBJ2-7; 10 bases fit TRBD1. The chain's CDR3 is CASSTGQGQNEQYF. CDR3 in DNA: TGTGCCAGCAGCACGGGACAGGGGCAGAACGAGCAGTACTTC.